Reported below is one T cell receptor (beta chain). This CDR3 contains 16 residues. V lost 6 bases to trimming and J lost 0 bases, with 18 bases between them. Germline V CDR1 and CDR2: SEHNR, FQNEAQ (reference sequence). Patients at the Seattle site were enrolled during active infection and followed longitudinally. Profiled with immunoSEQ multiplex PCR; TCRdb holds only in-frame clones, not every one. The table records roughly 480,000 clones, approximately 89% of them present only once. This specimen comes from a study of blood T cell repertoires in COVID-19. Specimen: peripheral blood. The sequence was obtained from a man between 18 and 35 years old with COVID-19, enrolled during active disease. This chain connects TRBV7-9 to TRBJ2-7, with D perhaps TRBD2 (6 bases). CDR3 sequence reads: CASSSHRDSISYEQYF. The CDR3, as DNA: TGTGCCAGCAGTTCTCACCGGGACTCGATCTCCTACGAGCAGTACTTC.